This T cell receptor (beta chain) was captured in a study of cytomegalovirus exposure and HLA in healthy donors. Study-wide context: An early data release held 75 million to 100 million unique TCRs from HLA-typed donors.

Study-level results: Apparent HLA restriction characterized most CMV-associated TCR beta chains in a later analysis. Confirmation was obtained in vitro that a few CMV-associated chains are specific for CMV antigens.

13 Jbeta primers and 60 Vbeta primers were used for the PCR. Assay used: immunoSEQ multiplex PCR; TCRdb lists only in-frame clones, some missing. This sample carries around 100,000 clones, with about 3% going to the ten biggest clones. As concerns this clone: The antigen is undetermined.

CDR3 size: 13 residues. Per germline, CDR1 SGHTA and CDR2 FQGNSA. V shed 0 bases and J shed 6 bases, with 8 bases lying between them. Healthy people donating bone marrow made up the donors. The chain uses TRBV7-2 and TRBJ2-5, with no clear D. The sample taken for sequencing was PBMCs. The sequence was collected from a man aged 40-49 years in good health and CMV-seronegative. For the CDR3, the DNA is TGTGCCAGCAGCTTAGCGAATGAGCAGACCCAGTACTTC. Its translation is CASSLANEQTQYF. Full variable domain (missing parts from reference TRBV7-2 and TRBJ2-5): GAGVSQSPSNKVTEKGKDVELRCDPISGHTALYWYRQSLGQGLEFLIYFQGNSAPDKSGLPSDRFSAERTGGSVSTLTIQRTQQEDSAVYLCASSLANEQTQYFGPGTRLLVL.